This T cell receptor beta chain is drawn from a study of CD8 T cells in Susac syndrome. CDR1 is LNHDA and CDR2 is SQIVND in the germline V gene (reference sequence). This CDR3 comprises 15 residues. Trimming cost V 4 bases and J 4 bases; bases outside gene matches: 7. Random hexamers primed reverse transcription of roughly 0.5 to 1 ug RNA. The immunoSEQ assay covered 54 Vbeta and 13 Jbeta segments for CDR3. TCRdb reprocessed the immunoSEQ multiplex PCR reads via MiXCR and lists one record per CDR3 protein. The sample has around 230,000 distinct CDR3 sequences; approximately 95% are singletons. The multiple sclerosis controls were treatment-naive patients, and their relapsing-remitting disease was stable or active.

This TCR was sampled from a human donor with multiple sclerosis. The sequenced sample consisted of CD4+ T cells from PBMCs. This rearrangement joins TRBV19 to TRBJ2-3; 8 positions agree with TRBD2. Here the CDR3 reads CASSSLGGAPDTQYF. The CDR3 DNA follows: TGTGCCAGTAGTAGTCTCGGGGGGGCCCCAGATACGCAGTATTTT. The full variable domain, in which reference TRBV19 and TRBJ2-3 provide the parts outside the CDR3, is DGGITQSPKYLFRKEGQNVTLSCEQNLNHDAMYWYRQDPGQGLRLIYYSQIVNDFQKGDIAEGYSVSREKKESFPLTVTSAQKNPTAFYLCASSSLGGAPDTQYFGPGTRLTVL.